Shown below are 17 T cell receptor beta chains from a single sample sequenced in a study of cytomegalovirus exposure and HLA in healthy donors. The PCR made use of 60 Vbeta and 13 Jbeta primers. This table comes from immunoSEQ multiplex PCR, and its TCRdb copy is limited to in-frame clones, with some not included. The repertoire includes a few hundred thousand clones, approximately 80% of them detected once, and 0.2% to 0.25% sits in the top ten. Sequencing input: PBMCs. The receptors were gathered from a girl aged 2 to 9 in good health and CMV-seronegative.

The CDR3 DNA reads TGTGCCAGTAGGACTAGCGGGGGATCCGAGCAGTACTTC. It yields the protein CASRTSGGSEQYF. This sequence joins TRBV6-5 and TRBJ2-7; 13 nucleotides align to TRBD2. V dropped 9 bases and J dropped 6; count of bases not matched to a gene: 5. CDR1 MNHEY and CDR2 SVGAGI come from the germline V gene. This CDR3 spans 13 amino acids.

The V gene is TRBV19, the J gene TRBJ1-3, with 8 bases that match TRBD1. The ends lost 8 bases at V and 2 bases at J; junction bases unmatched: 5. Germline V CDR1 and CDR2: LNHDA, SQIVND (reference sequence). CDR3 length: 14 amino acids. The CDR3: CASETGATGNTIYF. In DNA form, the CDR3 reads TGTGCCAGTGAGACAGGGGCTACTGGAAACACCATATATTTT.

This clone was found a few times. This chain links TRBV29-1 with TRBJ2-3; D remains ambiguous. The CDR3 loop spans 12 amino acids. The germline V gene has CDR1 SQVTM and CDR2 ANQGSEA. The germline V and J ends were trimmed by 3 bases and 8 bases, with 12 bases remaining between them. For the CDR3, the DNA is TGCAGCGTTGATCAGTTACGAGGTACGCAGTATTTT. Its translation is CSVDQLRGTQYF.

This chain uses TRBV14 with TRBJ2-1; a weak D match, TRBD2 (5 bases). The CDR3 spans 14 residues. V lost 2 bases and J 6 bases, leaving 11 bases between the germline ends. From germline, CDR1 is SGHDN and CDR2 FVKESK. CDR3 in amino acids: CASSQIGLANEQFF. CDR3 bases: TGTGCCAGCAGCCAAATAGGACTTGCCAATGAGCAGTTCTTC.

In this sample, this clone turned up once. The V gene is TRBV19, the J gene TRBJ2-3; TRBD2 agrees at 7 bases. This CDR3 region has 16 residues. Trimming at V came to 1 base and at J to 1 base, leaving 5 bases not matched to a gene. Looked up from germline, CDR1 is LNHDA and CDR2 is SQIVND (reference sequence). The CDR3, as DNA: TGTGCCAGTAGTATAGCAGCGGGGATTGGCACAGATACGCAGTATTTT. Its translation: CASSIAAGIGTDTQYF.

The chain joins TRBV5-1 to TRBJ2-7, with 7 bases fitting TRBD1. V dropped 4 bases and J dropped 5; count of bases not matched to a gene: 6. The V gene's germline CDR1 is SGHRS and CDR2 YFSETQ. The CDR3 spans 13 residues. For the CDR3, the DNA is TGCGCCAGCAGCCCCGGGACAGTGGACGAGCAGTACTTC. Translation: CASSPGTVDEQYF.

The chain joins TRBV19 to TRBJ2-1; D may be TRBD2 (5 bases). Germline V gives CDR1 LNHDA, CDR2 SQIVND (reference sequence). This CDR3 has 12 amino acids. The V gene lost 8 bases and the J gene lost 9 bases, with 14 bases spanning the gap. This chain's CDR3 is CASLFPGGEQFF. The CDR3 DNA follows: TGTGCCAGTTTATTTCCCGGAGGTGAGCAGTTCTTC.

This rearrangement joins TRBV5-4 to TRBJ1-1; 8 nucleotides match TRBD1. The V gene's germline CDR1 is SGHNT and CDR2 YYREEE (reference sequence). After removal of 4 bases from V and 8 bases from J, the junction contained 13 bases not matched to a gene. There are 15 residues in the CDR3. The DNA for the CDR3 is TGTGCCAGCAGCGGGGGACAGGCCAAAGGGAGGGAAGCTTTCTTT. It codes for CASSGGQAKGREAFF. Supplemented by reference TRBV5-4 and TRBJ1-1, the full variable domain reads ETGVTQSPTHLIKTRGQQVTLRCSSQSGHNTVSWYQQALGQGPQFIFQYYREEENGRGNFPPRFSGLQFPNYSSELNVNALELDDSALYLCASSGGQAKGREAFFGQGTRLTVV.

The chain couples TRBV7-9 to TRBJ1-1; TRBD1 aligns across 7 bases. The trim removed 5 bases at V and 4 bases at J, leaving 10 bases unmatched. Looked up from germline, CDR1 is SEHNR and CDR2 is FQNEAQ (reference sequence). The CDR3 length is 15 residues. The CDR3 loop reads CASSLTGTEATEAFF. The CDR3 DNA reads as TGTGCCAGCAGCCTAACCGGGACAGAGGCCACTGAAGCTTTCTTT. Combining the CDR3 with reference TRBV7-9 and TRBJ1-1 gives the whole variable domain DTGVSQNPRHKITKRGQNVTFRCDPISEHNRLYWYRQTLGQGPEFLTYFQNEAQLEKSRLLSDRFSAERPKGSFSTLEIQRTEQGDSAMYLCASSLTGTEATEAFFGQGTRLTVV.

The gene calls are TRBV2 and TRBJ2-7; D call uncertain. Trimming removed 7 bases at V and 3 bases at J, with 13 bases between. CDR1 and CDR2 from the germline V gene are SNHLY and FYNNEI. The CDR3 covers 13 residues. The CDR3 loop is CASTSTLYYEQYF. The CDR3 DNA sequence: TGTGCCAGCACATCCACCCTATACTACGAGCAGTACTTC.

Only one count was recorded for this clone. The chain couples TRBV29-1 to TRBJ2-5; D ambiguous. Germline lookup yields CDR1 SQVTM and CDR2 ANQGSEA. CDR3 length: 12 residues. V was cut by 7 bases and J by 2 bases, with 11 bases left in between. The DNA of the CDR3 is TGCAGCGAGAGGAAATTTCAAGAGACCCAGTACTTC. This codes for CSERKFQETQYF.

The chain couples TRBV28 to TRBJ1-3; 7 nucleotides line up with TRBD1. V lost 4 bases and J lost 0; bases outside the gene matches: 12. This CDR3 region has 18 residues. Per the germline V gene, CDR1 is MDHEN and CDR2 is SYDVKM. CDR3 coding DNA: TGTGCCAGCAGTTCCGTGACAGGGATCTCTCGCTCTGGAAACACCATATATTTT. It yields the protein CASSSVTGISRSGNTIYF.

This chain links TRBV27 with TRBJ2-1, with unresolved D. Trimming removed 2 bases at V and 0 bases at J, with 8 bases between. The germline V gene has CDR1 MNHEY and CDR2 SMNVEV (reference sequence). The CDR3 is 15 amino acids. DNA of the CDR3: TGTGCCAGCAGTTTAGACCCGGGCTCCTACAATGAGCAGTTCTTC. It yields the protein CASSLDPGSYNEQFF.

The V and J genes are TRBV4-2 and TRBJ1-3, with 10 bases matching TRBD1. Germline assignment: CDR1 LGHNA and CDR2 YNFKEQ. The CDR3 is 16 amino acids. The ends lost 4 bases at V and 1 base at J; junction bases unmatched: 4. CDR3 nucleotide sequence: TGTGCCAGCAGCCGCGGGACAGGGGCTTCTGGAAACACCATATATTTT. Translating gives CASSRGTGASGNTIYF.

This clone was detected a few times. This chain joins TRBV5-1 and TRBJ2-7; D is perhaps TRBD1 (5 bases). There are 13 residues in the CDR3. Germline-derived CDR1 and CDR2 are SGHRS and YFSETQ. V was trimmed by 1 base and J by 5 bases, leaving 10 bases between them. CDR3 sequence: CASSLRQGNEQYF. For the CDR3, the DNA is TGCGCCAGCAGCTTGCGGCAGGGCAACGAGCAGTACTTC. Combining the CDR3 with reference TRBV5-1 and TRBJ2-7 gives the whole variable domain KAGVTQTPRYLIKTRGQQVTLSCSPISGHRSVSWYQQTPGQGLQFLFEYFSETQRNKGNFPGRFSGRQFSNSRSEMNVSTLELGDSALYLCASSLRQGNEQYFGPGTRLTVT.

This chain connects TRBV6-1 to TRBJ1-6; the D is unclear. Germline V CDR1 and CDR2: MNHNS, SASEGT. This CDR3 has 16 amino acids. Trimming took off 3 bases at V and 0 bases at J, with 9 bases between the two ends. The CDR3 spells CASSDRRSSYNSPLHF. DNA of the CDR3: TGTGCCAGCAGTGATAGGCGGAGCTCCTATAATTCACCCCTCCACTTT.

The chain is built from TRBV6-1 and TRBJ2-3; 8 nucleotides match TRBD2. Germline V gene sequence: CDR1 MNHNS, CDR2 SASEGT. V shed 7 bases, J shed 5 bases, and the junction held 5 bases outside the gene matches. CDR3 length: 13 amino acids. CDR3 nucleotide sequence: TGTGCCAGCAACGGGGGGGGGCAAGATACGCAGTATTTT. Its protein is CASNGGGQDTQYF.